What follows describes a single T cell receptor (beta chain). Its specificity is not known. This sample is drawn from a study of identical twins. Findings of the study overall: Zero-insertion analyses could be partly confounded by invariant MAIT and iNKT cells.

Template switching created a universal primer site, and the cDNA included unique molecular identifiers. MiXCR was run by TCRdb on the 5' RACE reads, yielding one entry per CDR3 protein. The repertoire holds about 530,000 distinct CDR3 sequences, with 20% to 25% as singletons. CDR3 length: 15 residues. In germline, CDR1 is MNHEY, CDR2 SVGAGI. V lost 4 bases to trimming and J lost 3 bases; unmatched junction nucleotides: 5. The same sample was also studied in work on yellow fever vaccine responses in identical twins.

This clonotype originated in a woman aged 18-29 years in good health. What was sequenced was CD4+ T cells sorted from blood. The V gene is TRBV6-5, the J gene TRBJ2-3; 9 bases fit TRBD1. CDR3 DNA sequence: TGTGCCAGCAGTTCGGGACAGGGAAGAACAGATACGCAGTATTTT. Amino acid sequence: CASSSGQGRTDTQYF.